These 13 T cell receptor beta chains originate from one sample sequenced in a study of tissue T cells after allogeneic stem cell transplantation. Indicated time point: mouse harvest day 7 after allogeneic transplant. Tail vein injection delivered 10^7 T-cell-depleted bone marrow cells and 10^6 splenic CD5+ T cells. The protocol was immunoSEQ multiplex PCR, while the TCRdb copy is restricted to in-frame clones and leaves out a portion. Counted here are 5,500 to 6,500 clones, roughly 40% occurring once; the ten biggest clones make up 2% to 2.5%. The material sequenced was skin. These receptors came from a female BALB/c mouse given C57BL/6 T cells with graft-versus-host disease after an allogeneic hematopoietic cell transplant.

This clone was counted between two and nine times. Any gene name here is a mouse gene name. The CDR3 end is not reached by the read, which stops 1 residue before it; the germline J gene fills it in. The chain recombines TRBV30 with TRBJ2-7, with D perhaps TRBD2 (6 bases). This CDR3 is 13 amino acids long. The V end lost 2 bases, the J end lost 6 bases, and 14 bases lay between the germline ends. In germline, CDR1 is SQVVS, CDR2 ANEGSEA. The CDR3 region is CSSRRAGESEQYF. The CDR3 bases that were read are TGTAGTTCTAGAAGGGCTGGGGAGAGTGAACAGTAC.

In its sample, this clone was seen a few times. Any gene name here is a mouse gene name. The CDR3 end falls 1 residue outside the read, so it is completed with the germline J gene. V usage is TRBV12-2 and J usage is TRBJ2-2; D not certain. Germline V gives CDR1 SGHLS, CDR2 HYDKME. V was cut by 1 base and J by 0 bases, with 5 bases left in between. There are 14 residues in the CDR3. The sequenced part of the CDR3 DNA is TGTGCCAGCTCTCTGGGGACAAACACCGGGCAGCTCTAC. Protein product: CASSLGTNTGQLY. The entire CDR3 is CASSLGTNTGQLYF. Drawing the rest from reference TRBV12-2 and TRBJ2-2, the complete variable domain is NSGVVQSPRYIIKGKGERSILKCIPISGHLSVAWYQQTQGQELKFFIQHYDKMERDKGNLPSRFSVQQFDDYHSEMNMSALELEDSAVYFCASSLGTNTGQLYFGEGSKLTVL.

Of note for this clone: Gene and germline names: mouse. Sequencing ends 1 residue short of the CDR3 end; the germline J gene provides the rest. The chain has TRBV16 and TRBJ2-4; the D gene is possibly TRBD2 (6 bases). The CDR3 runs 14 residues. With 4 bases removed from V and 0 bases from J, the gap between germline ends came to 8 bases. Germline CDR1 and CDR2: SGHSA and FRNQAP. The CDR3 loop reads CASSSTGSQNTLYF. The CDR3 bases that were read are TGTGCAAGCAGCTCTACTGGGAGTCAAAACACCTTGTAC.

Note on this clone: Gene names and germline refer to mouse. The CDR3 end is not reached by the read, which stops 1 residue before it; the germline J gene fills it in. The chain has TRBV23 and TRBJ1-2. This CDR3 comprises 14 residues. From germline, CDR1 is KGHTA and CDR2 FQNQQP. The CDR3 DNA, read in part, is TGCTCCAGCAGTCAATCCCGGGTCGGCTCCGACTACACC. Translation: CSSSQSRVGSDYT. From start to end, the CDR3 is CSSSQSRVGSDYTF. Drawing the rest from reference TRBV23 and TRBJ1-2, the complete variable domain is DAAVTQKPRYLIKMKGQEAEMKCIPEKGHTAVFWYQQKQSKELKFLIYFQNQQPLDQIDMVKERFSAVCPSSSLCSLGIRTCEAEDSALYLCSSSQSRVGSDYTFGSGTRLLVI.

This clone was counted a few times. Genes and germline come from the mouse. The CDR3 end falls 1 residue outside the read, so it is completed with the germline J gene. The V call is TRBV24, the J call TRBJ2-2; TRBD2 matches 13 bases. Germline V CDR1 and CDR2: KGHTA, FRNEEI. The junction had 5 bases not matched to a gene; V was cut back by 3 bases and J by 4 bases. The CDR3 extends over 17 amino acids. The CDR3 spells CASSLRRDWGGTGQLYF. The CDR3 bases that were read are TGTGCCAGCAGTCTCCGCCGGGACTGGGGGGGCACCGGGCAGCTCTAC.

This clone was detected a few times. Gene names refer to mouse genes. The read stops 1 residue short of the end of the CDR3; the missing end is completed from the germline J gene. This rearrangement joins TRBV13-2 to TRBJ2-7; 8 nucleotides line up with TRBD2. Germline trimming cut 0 bases from V and 7 bases from J; bases unmatched to any gene: 3. Germline V gene lookup returns CDR1 NNHNN and CDR2 SYGAGS (reference sequence). The CDR3 length is 13 residues. The CDR3 is CASGDAMGGEQYF. The CDR3 DNA, read in part, is TGTGCCAGCGGTGATGCAATGGGGGGGGAACAGTAC.

About this clone itself: The gene symbols are mouse symbols. The CDR3 end is not reached by the read, which stops 1 residue before it; the germline J gene fills it in. V usage is TRBV13-1 and J usage is TRBJ2-1; TRBD1 or TRBD2 may be the D gene (5 bases each). The length of the CDR3 is 12 residues. CDR1 is NSHNY and CDR2 is SYGAGN in the germline V gene. V was cut by 8 bases and J by 3 bases, with 9 bases left in between. This CDR3 is CARPGTYAEQFF. The sequenced CDR3 bases are TGTGCCAGACCAGGGACCTATGCTGAGCAGTTC.

Points on this clone: Genes and germline come from the mouse. From the germline J gene comes the end of the CDR3, since the read stops 1 residue before it. The chain joins TRBV31 to TRBJ2-2; a weak D match, TRBD1 (6 bases). Germline CDR1 reads GKSSPN; CDR2 reads SITVG. The V and J ends lost 0 bases and 0 bases respectively, with 8 bases between them. The CDR3 length is 15 residues. The sequenced CDR3 bases are TGTGCCTGGAGTCTAGGGGGAACAAACACCGGGCAGCTCTAC. Translated, it gives CAWSLGGTNTGQLY. The CDR3 in its entirety is CAWSLGGTNTGQLYF.

As to this clone: Each gene name is a mouse one. The read comes to an end 1 residue before the CDR3 does, leaving the germline J gene to fill in the end. The chain joins TRBV23 to TRBJ2-2; the table assigns TRBD1, which was not confirmed against the DNA. This CDR3 comprises 15 residues. Germline values: CDR1 KGHTA, CDR2 FQNQQP. CDR3 sequence: CSSSQSQGAPGQLYF. The DNA read from the CDR3 is TGCTCCAGCAGTCAATCGCAGGGGGCGCCCGGGCAGCTCTAC.

This clone is medium-sized within its sample. The genes are named according to mouse. With the read ending 1 residue before the CDR3 end, the germline J gene is used to fill in that end. The V call is TRBV26, the J call TRBJ1-5; tentative D call: TRBD1 (5 bases). The CDR3 runs 13 residues. The germline V and J ends were trimmed by 4 bases and 1 base, with 5 bases remaining between them. CDR1 is KGHPV, CDR2 FQNQEV, per germline (reference sequence). Incomplete CDR3 DNA: TGTGCCAGCAGTCGGGACAACAACCAGGCTCCGCTT. Its protein product is CASSRDNNQAPL. The complete CDR3 reads CASSRDNNQAPLF.

Details on this clone: Mouse gene names and germline throughout. Sequencing ends 1 residue short of the CDR3 end; the germline J gene provides the rest. The V call is TRBV26, the J call TRBJ1-1; the D gene is possibly TRBD1 (5 bases). This CDR3 is built from 13 residues. Germline CDR1 KGHPV, CDR2 FQNQEV (reference sequence). V was trimmed by 4 bases and J by 1 base, leaving 7 bases between them. CDR3 DNA, as far as it was read: TGTGCCAGCAGTCCGGGACGGAACACAGAAGTCTTC. It is translated as CASSPGRNTEVF. The entire CDR3 sequence reads CASSPGRNTEVFF.

In this sample, this clone turned up a few times. Genes and germline come from the mouse. The sequenced fragment ends 1 residue before the CDR3 boundary, so the rest is inferred from the germline J gene. This rearrangement joins TRBV23 to TRBJ2-7. Germline V gene lookup returns CDR1 KGHTA and CDR2 FQNQQP. The CDR3 totals 12 residues. This chain's CDR3 is CSSSPQSYEQYF. The sequenced part of the CDR3 DNA is TGCTCCAGCAGCCCTCAATCCTATGAACAGTAC.

Note on this clone: Gene names are mouse gene names. The observed sequence ends 1 residue before the CDR3 terminus, with the missing tail filled in from the germline J gene. Additional DNA sequences in this sample encode the identical CDR3. V and J are TRBV26 and TRBJ1-3, with D perhaps TRBD1 (5 bases). The CDR3 covers 14 residues. The germline gives CDR1 KGHPV, CDR2 FQNQEV (reference sequence). Between the trimmed V and J ends, which lost 4 bases and 0 bases, there was a span of 7 bases. CDR3 sequence reads: CASSPDISGNTLYF. The covered CDR3 bases are TGTGCCAGCAGTCCGGACATTTCTGGAAATACGCTCTAT.